Below are 15 T cell receptor beta chains sequenced from a single sample in a study of blood T cell repertoires in COVID-19. Repertoires were generated with immunoSEQ multiplex PCR, while TCRdb's copy carries only in-frame clones and drops some. The sample yields fewer than 300,000 clones, around 90% seen once. The sequencing sample was made of peripheral blood. Receptor source: a man in his late teens or twenties with active or convalescent COVID-19.

V is TRBV6-1 and J is TRBJ2-7; TRBD1 matches 11 bases. The CDR3 runs 15 residues. CDR1 MNHNS and CDR2 SASEGT come from the germline V gene. The V and J ends lost 1 base and 2 bases, in that order; junction bases with no gene match: 1. The CDR3 protein is CASSEEGQGAYEQYF. The CDR3 DNA reads TGTGCCAGCAGTGAAGAGGGACAGGGGGCCTACGAGCAGTACTTC.

The chain is built from TRBV10-3 and TRBJ2-1; TRBD2 aligns across 11 bases. This CDR3 region has 15 residues. V gave up 3 bases and J gave up 9 bases; unmatched junction bases: 7. Germline assignment: CDR1 ENHRY and CDR2 SYGVKD. CDR3 loop: CAISESNLAGGEQFF. The CDR3 coding sequence is TGTGCCATCAGTGAATCAAATCTAGCGGGGGGTGAGCAGTTCTTC.

The chain links TRBV6-1 to TRBJ2-7; 7 bases line up with TRBD1. J was trimmed by 2 bases and V by 0 bases; bases with no gene match: 4. In germline, CDR1 is MNHNS, CDR2 SASEGT. The CDR3 is 15 amino acids. CDR3 in amino acids: CASSEADRLPYEQYF. In DNA, the CDR3 is TGTGCCAGCAGTGAAGCGGACAGGCTCCCCTACGAGCAGTACTTC.

J is TRBJ2-7 and V is TRBV7-6, with 8 bases aligning to TRBD2. Germline CDR1 is SGHVS and CDR2 is FNYEAQ. The V segment lost 1 base and the J segment 2 bases; nucleotides outside the gene matches: 7. This CDR3 spans 16 amino acids. CDR3 amino acids: CASSLVAGGGPYEQYF. CDR3 bases: TGTGCCAGCAGCTTAGTGGCCGGCGGGGGGCCCTACGAGCAGTACTTC.

The chain combines TRBV9 with TRBJ2-6; D may be TRBD1 (6 bases). The CDR3 runs 18 residues. Trimming removed 6 bases at V and 0 bases at J, with 19 bases between. Per the germline V gene, CDR1 is SGDLS and CDR2 is YYNGEE. CDR3 region: CASTLSVRTDSGANVLTF. The CDR3 DNA follows: TGTGCCAGCACCTTAAGCGTTAGGACAGACTCTGGGGCCAACGTCCTGACTTTC.

The chain joins TRBV7-2 to TRBJ1-1; D is undetermined. Germline V gene data show CDR1 as SGHTA and CDR2 as FQGNSA. V lost 5 bases to trimming and J lost 8 bases, with 15 bases between them. This CDR3 comprises 13 residues. The CDR3 DNA follows: TGTGCCAGCAGCCCCCGGACTGCTTTAGAAGCTTTCTTT. It specifies CASSPRTALEAFF.

The chain carries TRBV5-3 and TRBJ2-3; D might be TRBD2 (5 bases). TRBV5-3 is labeled an ORF, and its function is uncertain. The CDR3 covers 13 residues. V was cut by 1 base and J by 9 bases, with 12 bases left in between. CDR3 protein: CARSLTRGQTQYF. DNA for the CDR3: TGTGCCAGAAGCTTGACCCGGGGTCAGACGCAGTATTTT.

CDR3 DNA: TGTGCCAGCAGCTTACAGGGAGAGACCCAGTACTTC. Protein sequence: CASSLQGETQYF. The chain is built from TRBV11-3 and TRBJ2-5; possibly TRBD1 for D (5 bases). Germline CDR1 SGHNT, CDR2 YENEEA. This CDR3 region has 12 residues. V lost 2 bases and J lost 4, with 5 bases in between.

V gene TRBV24-1 combines with J gene TRBJ2-3, with D uncertain. The CDR3 length is 13 residues. Between the trimmed V and J ends, which lost 4 bases and 3 bases, there was a span of 7 bases. CDR1 is KGHDR, CDR2 SFDVKD, per germline. Written as DNA, the CDR3 is TGTGCCACCAGTGAGAGTGAAACAGATACGCAGTATTTT. Translation: CATSESETDTQYF.

This clone occurred a few times. This chain joins TRBV6-2 or TRBV6-3 and TRBJ2-7; D gene uncertain. V was cut by 2 bases and J by 0 bases, with 11 bases left in between. This CDR3 has 15 amino acids. The germline gives CDR1 MNHEY, CDR2 SVGEGT. CDR3 residues: CASSYDQAGSYEQYF. The CDR3 nucleotides read TGTGCCAGCAGTTACGATCAAGCAGGCTCCTACGAGCAGTACTTC.

This clone was recorded once. The chain joins TRBV19 to TRBJ2-5; perhaps TRBD2 as D (5 bases). The germline V and J ends were trimmed by 6 bases and 5 bases, with 13 bases remaining between them. CDR1 is LNHDA and CDR2 is SQIVND in the germline V gene (reference sequence). This CDR3 is built from 13 residues. The CDR3 nucleotides read TGTGCCAGTAGGCAACTAGTATCGGAGACCCAGTACTTC. Its translation: CASRQLVSETQYF.

J is TRBJ1-3 and V is TRBV29-1, with a weak D call TRBD1 (5 bases). The CDR3 covers 12 residues. CDR1 and CDR2 (germline): SQVTM, ANQGSEA. Between the trimmed V and J ends, which lost 6 bases and 4 bases, there was a span of 10 bases. CDR3 protein: CSVGAPGNTIYF. The CDR3 coding sequence is TGCAGCGTAGGGGCGCCGGGAAACACCATATATTTT.

This clone was counted a few times. CDR3 sequence reads: CASRDRTNYGYTF. The CDR3 coding sequence is TGTGCCAGCAGGGACAGGACTAACTATGGCTACACCTTC. The chain uses TRBV2 and TRBJ1-2; TRBD1 aligns across 7 bases. Germline CDR1 reads SNHLY; CDR2 reads FYNNEI. The V and J ends lost 6 bases and 0 bases, in that order; junction bases with no gene match: 1. The CDR3 extends over 13 amino acids. The full variable domain, with the rest looked up from reference TRBV2 and TRBJ1-2, is EPEVTQTPSHQVTQMGQEVILRCVPISNHLYFYWYRQILGQKVEFLVSFYNNEISEKSEIFDDQFSVERPDGSNFTLKIRSTKLEDSAMYFCASRDRTNYGYTFGSGTRLTVV.

Written as DNA, the CDR3 is TGCGCCAGCAGCTTGGGATCGACAGGGGGGAACATTCAGTACTTC. Protein: CASSLGSTGGNIQYF. This rearrangement joins TRBV5-1 to TRBJ2-4; 9 nucleotides agree with TRBD1. The V gene's germline CDR1 is SGHRS and CDR2 YFSETQ. There are 15 residues in the CDR3. With 0 bases clipped from V and 7 bases from J, the junction kept 5 bases outside the gene matches.

The rearrangement links TRBV7-2 to TRBJ1-1; D not resolved. Germline assignment: CDR1 SGHTA and CDR2 FQGNSA. The CDR3 totals 12 residues. Trimming cost V 0 bases and J 5 bases, with 4 bases left between them. The CDR3 region has the DNA TGTGCCAGCAGCTTAGCTCATACTGAAGCTTTCTTT. Its protein is CASSLAHTEAFF. Supplemented by reference TRBV7-2 and TRBJ1-1, the full variable domain reads GAGVSQSPSNKVTEKGKDVELRCDPISGHTALYWYRQSLGQGLEFLIYFQGNSAPDKSGLPSDRFSAERTGGSVSTLTIQRTQQEDSAVYLCASSLAHTEAFFGQGTRLTVV.